The 5 T cell receptor beta chains listed next were all sequenced from one sample in a study of blood T cell repertoires in COVID-19 (dated by TCRdb to about 2020). Preparation of the library involved the immunoSEQ multiplex PCR assay. Drawn from immuneACCESS, this table holds only the in-frame rearrangements with V and J called that TCRdb kept. Clones are partly lost; checked studies trace under half to an unresolved V gene and leave the rest unexplained. Counted in this sample were about 360,000 clones; roughly 86% of them appeared once. The ten biggest clones cover 1.3% of the sample. The sample taken for sequencing was PBMCs or T cells enriched from blood (not recorded which). These receptors all come from a man aged 25 to 40 who had recovered from COVID-19.

This clone was counted a single time. The CDR3 DNA is TGTGCCAGCTCACCACCAATATCAGGTTTCCAAGCTAACTATGGCTACACCTTC. Protein: CASSPPISGFQANYGYTF. The chain combines TRBV18 with TRBJ1-2; D not resolved. Per germline, CDR1 KGHSH and CDR2 LQKENI. This CDR3 has 18 residues. V lost 0 bases to trimming and J lost 0 bases, with 17 bases between them. The full variable domain, with the rest looked up from reference TRBV18 and TRBJ1-2, is NAGVMQNPRHLVRRRGQEARLRCSPMKGHSHVYWYRQLPEEGLKFMVYLQKENIIDESGMPKERFSAEFPKEGPSILRIQQVVRGDSAAYFCASSPPISGFQANYGYTFGSGTRLTVV.

CDR3 coding DNA: TGTGCCAGCAGGACGTGGACAGAGAACACCGGGGAGCTGTTTTTT. It specifies CASRTWTENTGELFF. The chain carries TRBV28 and TRBJ2-2, with D perhaps TRBD1 (6 bases). Germline loops: CDR1 MDHEN, CDR2 SYDVKM. The length of the CDR3 is 15 residues. V was cut by 6 bases and J by 1 base, with 12 bases left in between.

This chain links TRBV7-2 with TRBJ2-7; 7 positions agree with TRBD1. From germline, CDR1 is SGHTA and CDR2 FQGNSA. This CDR3 comprises 15 residues. Trimming cost V 1 base and J 0 bases; bases outside gene matches: 3. The CDR3 DNA reads as TGTGCCAGCAGCTTAGAGACAGGGAGCTCCTACGAGCAGTACTTC. It encodes CASSLETGSSYEQYF.

The chain employs TRBV10-3 and TRBJ1-4; D might be TRBD1 (6 bases). CDR3 length: 15 amino acids. Trimming took 5 bases from V and 6 from J, leaving 16 bases between them. The germline gives CDR1 ENHRY, CDR2 SYGVKD. The CDR3 spells CAISPRGGVDEKLFF. In DNA, the CDR3 is TGTGCCATCAGTCCCAGGGGAGGGGTGGATGAAAAACTGTTTTTT.

V gene TRBV19 combines with J gene TRBJ1-1; TRBD1 is a possible D gene (6 bases). CDR3 size: 13 residues. V lost 8 bases and J lost 1, with 11 bases in between. Germline V CDR1 and CDR2: LNHDA, SQIVND (reference sequence). The CDR3, as DNA: TGTGCCAGTTCAACAGGGCAGAACACTGAAGCTTTCTTT. Translated, it gives CASSTGQNTEAFF.